The 9 T cell receptor beta chains below all came from one sample that was sequenced in a study of blood T cells in healthy people across ages. A second about 7 to 11 cycle PCR used barcoded and J-beta primers. Each CDR3 protein is one row after TCRdb ran MiXCR on the 5' RACE reads. Of about 640,000 distinct CDR3 sequences in the sample, 58% were seen once. Sequencing was done on a sample of blood. All receptors come from a man in his 60s in good health.

The chain joins TRBV3-1 to TRBJ2-6; 8 nucleotides match TRBD1. Germline trimming cut 6 bases from V and 2 bases from J; bases unmatched to any gene: 3. Germline V gene sequence: CDR1 LGHDT, CDR2 YNNKEL (reference sequence). There are 15 residues in the CDR3. The CDR3 here is CASSNRGTGANVLTF. Here the CDR3 DNA reads TGTGCCAGCAGTAACAGGGGGACTGGGGCCAACGTCCTGACTTTC.

This sequence joins TRBV28 and TRBJ2-5, with unresolved D. The tail of the sequence fits TRBJ2-7 better, so the J call may be wrong. This CDR3 has 14 amino acids. Germline V lookup: CDR1 MDHEN, CDR2 SYDVKM. CDR3 loop: CASSPGTSTYEQYF. The CDR3 nucleotides read TGTGCCAGCAGTCCCGGAACTTCCACCTACGAGCAGTACTTC.

In this sample, this clonotype turned up a few times. V gene TRBV2 combines with J gene TRBJ2-1; 7 nucleotides line up with TRBD2. The trim removed 10 bases at V and 5 bases at J, leaving 8 bases unmatched. The CDR3 extends over 13 amino acids. CDR1 is SNHLY and CDR2 is FYNNEI in the germline V gene. The CDR3 reads CATGDYLNNEQFF. The CDR3 bases are TGTGCCACCGGGGACTATCTGAACAATGAGCAGTTCTTC.

The rearrangement joins TRBV5-1 to TRBJ2-1; 12 positions agree with TRBD1. CDR1 SGHRS and CDR2 YFSETQ come from the germline V gene. This CDR3 has 16 amino acids. Germline trimming cut 4 bases from V and 7 bases from J; bases unmatched to any gene: 9. For the CDR3, the DNA is TGCGCCAGCAGCAGTCTTGGGACAGGGGGCATGAATGAGCAGTTCTTC. It translates to CASSSLGTGGMNEQFF.

This clonotype has only one observation. One end of the junction is discordant with germline, which a read error may explain. The rearrangement joins TRBV7-6 to TRBJ1-5, with D uncertain. Germline loops: CDR1 SGHVS, CDR2 FNYEAQ. This CDR3 contains 12 residues. The CDR3 nucleotides are TGTGCCAGCGGCTTAGGGCCAGGGCCCCAGCATTTT. Residues: CASGLGPGPQHF.

This clonotype was counted between two and nine times. The chain carries TRBV2 and TRBJ2-7, with a weak D call TRBD1 (6 bases). The CDR3 consists of 13 residues. Germline V gives CDR1 SNHLY, CDR2 FYNNEI. The V end was cut by 7 bases, the J end by 7 bases, with 17 bases between. The CDR3 region has the DNA TGTGCCAGCAAAGGGGGTATTTACAATGAGCAGTACTTC. Its protein is CASKGGIYNEQYF.

Only one count was recorded for this clonotype. V is TRBV18 and J is TRBJ2-5; tentative D call: TRBD2 (6 bases). V lost 0 bases and J 6 bases, leaving 11 bases between the germline ends. This CDR3 is 14 amino acids long. CDR1 and CDR2 from the germline V gene are KGHSH and LQKENI. In DNA form, the CDR3 reads TGTGCCAGCTCACCACCGTGGGGGGTGAAGACCCAGTACTTC. Protein sequence: CASSPPWGVKTQYF.

The genes are TRBV20-1 and TRBJ2-3, with a weak D call TRBD2 (7 bases). Germline CDR1 DFQATT, CDR2 SNEGSKA (reference sequence). This CDR3 is 16 amino acids long. Trimming left V 8 bases short and J 2 bases short, with 23 bases between. The CDR3 coding sequence is TGCAGTATTAAAGGGGGACGGGGGGTCCACACAGATACGCAGTATTTT. Translated, it gives CSIKGGRGVHTDTQYF.

In the case of this clonotype: The junction departs from the called germline gene at one end, perhaps through a read error. V and J are TRBV2 and TRBJ2-5; D is uncertain. This CDR3 region has 12 residues. In germline, CDR1 is SNHLY, CDR2 FYNNEI. CDR3 sequence reads: CASSFTQETLYF. CDR3 nucleotide sequence: TGTGCCAGCTCATTCACCCAAGAGACCCTGTACTTC.